This T cell receptor (beta chain) was documented in a study of shared clonotypes between healthy human individuals. Cells designated naive CD8 were CD45RO-negative and were positively selected for CCR7, with terminally differentiated effector memory CD45RA+ cells excluded. CDR1 and CDR2 from the germline V gene are SGHVS and FNYEAQ. This CDR3 is 13 amino acids long. The germline V and J ends were trimmed by 5 bases and 10 bases, with 15 bases remaining between them. Some clones are missing from TCRdb's copy, which holds only in-frame ones; the method was immunoSEQ multiplex PCR. The repertoire includes hundreds of thousands of clones, 96% of them detected once, and roughly 0.12% sits in the top ten.

Input material: naive CD8+ T cells sorted from blood. The receptor's source is a woman in her twenties or thirties in good health. The chain is built from TRBV7-6 and TRBJ2-1, with D unclear. CDR3 bases: TGTGCCAGCAGCCCTGAGGTAGTCGGGGAGCAGTTCTTC. This sequence encodes CASSPEVVGEQFF.